Given below is one T cell receptor (beta chain) in context. This sample was included in a study of blood T cell repertoires in COVID-19. This CDR3 is built from 16 residues. Germline V gene sequence: CDR1 SEHNR, CDR2 FQNEAQ (reference sequence). V gave up 2 bases and J gave up 6 bases, with 19 bases separating them. The assay was immunoSEQ multiplex PCR, and TCRdb's table has in-frame clones only and misses some. The top ten hold around 3.2% of the sample, which has roughly 250,000 clones, 70% to 80% seen once. The TCR comes from a woman aged 80 or older with acute or convalescent COVID-19. The sample comprised peripheral blood. V usage is TRBV7-9 and J usage is TRBJ1-2; D perhaps matches TRBD1 (6 bases). CDR3 nucleotides: TGTGCCAGCAGCTTAACCACCGTGGGGGGGCGGGATGGCTACACCTTC. Protein sequence: CASSLTTVGGRDGYTF.